This paragraph reports one T cell receptor (beta chain). Its specificity is not known. The CDR3 totals 12 residues. CDR1 and CDR2 from the germline V gene are MDHEN and SYDVKM. The ends were cut back, 6 bases at V and 1 base at J, with 4 bases in the middle. The entry originates in a study of T cell repertoires in cytomegalovirus infection. Overall study findings and caveats: Across the ex vivo response, the dominant clonotypes were HLA-C-restricted CMV-specific TCR beta clonotypes.

MiXCR was run by TCRdb on the reads, yielding one entry per CDR3 protein. The sample yields 740,000 or so distinct CDR3 sequences, less than 40% seen once. The sequence was obtained from a human donor in good health (CMV status not recorded). Some clones in this sample may be carry-over from other donors' samples. Sequencing input: PBMCs. The V and J genes are TRBV28 and TRBJ1-5; no definite D call. The CDR3, as DNA: TGTGCCAGCAGGAGAAGCAATCAGCCCCAGCATTTT. Protein product: CASRRSNQPQHF.